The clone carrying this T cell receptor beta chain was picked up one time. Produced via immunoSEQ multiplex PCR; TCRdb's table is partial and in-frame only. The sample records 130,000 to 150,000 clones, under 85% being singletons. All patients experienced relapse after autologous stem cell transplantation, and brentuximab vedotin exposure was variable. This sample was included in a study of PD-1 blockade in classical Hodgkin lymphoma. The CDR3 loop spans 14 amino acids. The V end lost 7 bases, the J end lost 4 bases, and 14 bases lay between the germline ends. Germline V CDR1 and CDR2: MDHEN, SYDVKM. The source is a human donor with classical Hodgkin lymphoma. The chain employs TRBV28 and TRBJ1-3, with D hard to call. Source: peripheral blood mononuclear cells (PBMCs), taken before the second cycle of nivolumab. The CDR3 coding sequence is TGTGCCAGCACCGGAATACTTACAGGAAACACCATATATTTT. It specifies CASTGILTGNTIYF.